This T cell receptor beta chain was sequenced during a study of human thymus T cells. Sequencing was performed with immunoSEQ multiplex PCR; in TCRdb, only in-frame clones are kept and a portion is missing. The table has 45,000 to 50,000 clones, 85% to 95% seen once; the top ten hold about 0.17%. Donor material was obtained from healthy Finnish infants undergoing corrective surgery for congenital heart defects. The germline gives CDR1 LNHNV, CDR2 YYDKDF (reference sequence). The V gene end was trimmed by 4 bases and the J gene end by 8 bases; junction bases not matched to a gene: 8. This CDR3 spans 15 amino acids. This clone has a single count. The antigen is unknown. Broader study findings: An apparent bias in V and J gene usage was seen in thymic and blood repertoires.

The sequenced material came from blood. This TCR derives from a girl in the first two years of life with a congenital heart defect but otherwise immunologically healthy. The V and J genes are TRBV15 and TRBJ1-4, with 9 positions matching TRBD1. The CDR3 nucleotides are TGTGCCACCAGCATTTTACAGGGGGCGCTAGAAAAACTGTTTTTT. This encodes CATSILQGALEKLFF. Looking up the rest from reference TRBV15 and TRBJ1-4 gives the full variable domain: DAMVIQNPRYQVTQFGKPVTLSCSQTLNHNVMYWYQQKSSQAPKLLFHYYDKDFNNEADTPDNFQSRRPNTSFCFLDIRSPGLGDTAMYLCATSILQGALEKLFFGSGTQLSVL.